One TCR beta chain is described in this entry. The antigen remains undetermined. A far larger clone lies a single base away; this is likely a read error. Trimming took 4 bases from V and 4 from J, leaving 14 bases between them. The CDR3 extends over 14 amino acids. Germline CDR1 and CDR2: MNHEY and SVGEGT. As to time point: newly diagnosed GD, antithyroid drugs for less than 3 months. TCR sequences were obtained from RNA taken from PBMCs. The data derive from a study of regulatory T cells in long-lasting Graves disease. Arm-PCR of CDR3 regions and iRepertoire HTBI primers were used to build TCR beta libraries. TCRdb independently ran MiXCR on the multiplex PCR reads; one entry per CDR3 protein. The data contain approximately 400,000 distinct CDR3 sequences, roughly a sixth of them singletons. Notes on the study in general: The study found persistent patients shared more public clonotypes (2,741) than new patients (966).

The sample consisted of peripheral blood mononuclear cells (PBMCs), taken at new diagnosis, from a patient treated with antithyroid drugs. This clonotype was sampled from a female donor with Graves disease. This chain uses TRBV6-2 or TRBV6-3 with TRBJ2-7; D perhaps matches TRBD1 (6 bases). CDR3 sequence: CASSSAGVRYEQYF. In nucleotides, the CDR3 is TGTGCCAGCAGTTCGGCAGGGGTCCGATACGAGCAGTACTTC.